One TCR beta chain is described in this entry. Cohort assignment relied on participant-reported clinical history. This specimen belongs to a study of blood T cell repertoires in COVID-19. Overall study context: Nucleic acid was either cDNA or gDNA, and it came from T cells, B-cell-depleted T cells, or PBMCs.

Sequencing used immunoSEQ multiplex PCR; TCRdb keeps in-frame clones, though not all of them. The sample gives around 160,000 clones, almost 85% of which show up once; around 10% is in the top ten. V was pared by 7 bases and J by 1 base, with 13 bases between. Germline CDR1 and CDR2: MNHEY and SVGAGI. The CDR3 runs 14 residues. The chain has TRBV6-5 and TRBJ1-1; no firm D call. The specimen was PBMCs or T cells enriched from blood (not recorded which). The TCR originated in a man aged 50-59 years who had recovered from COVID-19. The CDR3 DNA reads TGTGCCAGCACCACTCCCCGTGGGAACACTGAAGCTTTCTTT. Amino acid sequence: CASTTPRGNTEAFF.